This is a list of T cell receptor beta chains from one sample in a study of stem cell transplantation in POMP-related autoinflammatory disease. The data were produced by immunoSEQ multiplex PCR, yet TCRdb's version contains in-frame clones alone and is incomplete. The table shows roughly 70,000 clones, with approximately 90% occurring only once. Sequencing used CD4+ T cells from PBMCs, obtained after stem cell transplantation. The receptors were sampled from a human patient with POMP-related autoinflammation and immune dysregulation (PRAID). Some T cells may be the graft donor's. The CDR3 runs from the conserved cysteine through the conserved F or W. The D gene is left open where the match is weak. Not every row has a clone size; where given, it reads once, few, many or a size class.

clone size	D gene	V gene	J gene	CDR3 protein	CDR3 DNA
-	-	TRBV19	TRBJ1-5	CASSRRTDKNQPQHF	TGTGCCAGTAGTCGAAGGACAGATAAAAATCAGCCCCAGCATTTT
-	-	TRBV7-9	TRBJ2-2	CASRLPGTTKTGELFF	TGTGCCAGCAGATTACCCGGGACCACCAAGACCGGGGAGCTGTTTTTT
-	TRBD2	TRBV18	TRBJ2-2	CASSQSPSGTGELFF	TGTGCCAGCTCACAGTCCCCTAGCGGCACCGGGGAGCTGTTTTTT
-	TRBD1	TRBV28	TRBJ1-5	CASADWTGNFGLNQPQHF	TGTGCCAGCGCAGACTGGACAGGGAATTTTGGCCTCAATCAGCCCCAGCATTTT
-	-	TRBV28	TRBJ2-7	CASSFNIGPEQYF	TGTGCCAGCAGTTTTAATATAGGGCCCGAGCAGTACTTC
-	TRBD2	TRBV24-1	TRBJ2-1	CATNKFRTSGGDEQFF	TGTGCCACCAACAAGTTTCGGACTAGCGGGGGCGATGAGCAGTTCTTC
few	-	TRBV5-5	TRBJ2-2	CASSSEWTGELFF	TGTGCCAGCAGCTCAGAGTGGACCGGGGAGCTGTTTTTT
-	TRBD2	TRBV5-4	TRBJ2-5	CASSLEAGVGETQYF	TGTGCCAGCAGCTTGGAAGCGGGAGTGGGGGAGACCCAGTACTTC
-	-	TRBV11-2	TRBJ1-3	CASSSRAWDTGNTIYF	TGTGCCAGCAGCTCCCGAGCGTGGGATACAGGAAACACCATATATTTT
-	TRBD2	TRBV7-9	TRBJ2-5	CASSLALTSGGLAQETQYF	TGTGCCAGCAGCTTAGCGCTTACTAGCGGGGGCCTCGCCCAAGAGACCCAGTACTTC
once	TRBD1	TRBV4-1	TRBJ1-2	CASSWGQLDYGYTF	TGCGCCAGCAGCTGGGGACAGCTTGACTATGGCTACACCTTC
-	-	TRBV5-1	TRBJ2-3	CASSLVSGEDTQYF	TGCGCCAGCAGCTTGGTGTCAGGGGAAGATACGCAGTATTTT
once	-	TRBV19	TRBJ1-1	CASSMVSGHSSTEAFF	TGTGCCAGTAGTATGGTGTCAGGACATTCGTCCACTGAAGCTTTCTTT
-	-	TRBV3-1/TRBV3-2	TRBJ2-5	CASSQDPGHSPEETQYF	TGTGCCAGCAGCCAAGATCCCGGCCACAGCCCGGAGGAGACCCAGTACTTC
-	TRBD1	TRBV24-1	TRBJ1-5	CATSDPGQGSDQPQHF	TGTGCCACCAGTGATCCGGGACAGGGGTCGGATCAGCCCCAGCATTTT
-	TRBD2	TRBV4-1	TRBJ2-1	CASSGSGGGLNEQFF	TGCGCCAGTTCCGGAAGCGGGGGGGGCTTAAATGAGCAGTTCTTC
-	-	TRBV5-1	TRBJ2-5	CASSLQPDVGRTQYF	TGCGCCAGCAGCTTACAACCGGACGTAGGGAGGACCCAGTACTTC
-	TRBD1	TRBV3-1/TRBV3-2	TRBJ1-1	CASSNTGGVAEAFF	TGTGCCAGCAGCAACACAGGGGGCGTTGCTGAAGCTTTCTTT
-	TRBD1	TRBV24-1	TRBJ2-2	CATSDSGQGAPGELFF	TGTGCCACCAGTGATTCCGGACAGGGGGCGCCCGGGGAGCTGTTTTTT
once	TRBD1	TRBV5-5	TRBJ2-3	CASSDVRQGISTDTQYF	TGTGCCAGCAGCGACGTAAGACAGGGCATTTCCACAGATACGCAGTATTTT
-	-	TRBV5-6	TRBJ2-6	CASSLDSSGANVLTF	TGTGCCAGCAGCTTGGACAGCTCTGGGGCCAACGTCCTGACTTTC
-	TRBD1	TRBV6-5	TRBJ2-1	CASATGSYNEQFF	TGTGCCAGCGCGACAGGGTCCTACAATGAGCAGTTCTTC
-	TRBD1	TRBV6-1	TRBJ2-3	CASSEWGQFSSTDTQYF	TGTGCCAGCAGTGAATGGGGACAGTTTTCTAGCACAGATACGCAGTATTTT
-	-	TRBV3-1/TRBV3-2	TRBJ1-3	CASSRTGNTIYF	TGTGCCAGCAGCCGAACTGGAAACACCATATATTTT
once	TRBD2	TRBV28	TRBJ2-7	CASSPGGHSYEQYF	TGTGCCAGCAGCCCGGGAGGCCACTCCTACGAGCAGTACTTC
-	TRBD1	TRBV7-9	TRBJ1-1	CASSWGQGSTEAFF	TGTGCCAGCAGCTGGGGACAGGGGAGCACTGAAGCTTTCTTT
-	-	TRBV6-2/TRBV6-3	TRBJ2-7	CASSYSGGINTYEQYF	TGTGCCAGCAGTTACTCTGGCGGAATCAATACCTACGAGCAGTACTTC